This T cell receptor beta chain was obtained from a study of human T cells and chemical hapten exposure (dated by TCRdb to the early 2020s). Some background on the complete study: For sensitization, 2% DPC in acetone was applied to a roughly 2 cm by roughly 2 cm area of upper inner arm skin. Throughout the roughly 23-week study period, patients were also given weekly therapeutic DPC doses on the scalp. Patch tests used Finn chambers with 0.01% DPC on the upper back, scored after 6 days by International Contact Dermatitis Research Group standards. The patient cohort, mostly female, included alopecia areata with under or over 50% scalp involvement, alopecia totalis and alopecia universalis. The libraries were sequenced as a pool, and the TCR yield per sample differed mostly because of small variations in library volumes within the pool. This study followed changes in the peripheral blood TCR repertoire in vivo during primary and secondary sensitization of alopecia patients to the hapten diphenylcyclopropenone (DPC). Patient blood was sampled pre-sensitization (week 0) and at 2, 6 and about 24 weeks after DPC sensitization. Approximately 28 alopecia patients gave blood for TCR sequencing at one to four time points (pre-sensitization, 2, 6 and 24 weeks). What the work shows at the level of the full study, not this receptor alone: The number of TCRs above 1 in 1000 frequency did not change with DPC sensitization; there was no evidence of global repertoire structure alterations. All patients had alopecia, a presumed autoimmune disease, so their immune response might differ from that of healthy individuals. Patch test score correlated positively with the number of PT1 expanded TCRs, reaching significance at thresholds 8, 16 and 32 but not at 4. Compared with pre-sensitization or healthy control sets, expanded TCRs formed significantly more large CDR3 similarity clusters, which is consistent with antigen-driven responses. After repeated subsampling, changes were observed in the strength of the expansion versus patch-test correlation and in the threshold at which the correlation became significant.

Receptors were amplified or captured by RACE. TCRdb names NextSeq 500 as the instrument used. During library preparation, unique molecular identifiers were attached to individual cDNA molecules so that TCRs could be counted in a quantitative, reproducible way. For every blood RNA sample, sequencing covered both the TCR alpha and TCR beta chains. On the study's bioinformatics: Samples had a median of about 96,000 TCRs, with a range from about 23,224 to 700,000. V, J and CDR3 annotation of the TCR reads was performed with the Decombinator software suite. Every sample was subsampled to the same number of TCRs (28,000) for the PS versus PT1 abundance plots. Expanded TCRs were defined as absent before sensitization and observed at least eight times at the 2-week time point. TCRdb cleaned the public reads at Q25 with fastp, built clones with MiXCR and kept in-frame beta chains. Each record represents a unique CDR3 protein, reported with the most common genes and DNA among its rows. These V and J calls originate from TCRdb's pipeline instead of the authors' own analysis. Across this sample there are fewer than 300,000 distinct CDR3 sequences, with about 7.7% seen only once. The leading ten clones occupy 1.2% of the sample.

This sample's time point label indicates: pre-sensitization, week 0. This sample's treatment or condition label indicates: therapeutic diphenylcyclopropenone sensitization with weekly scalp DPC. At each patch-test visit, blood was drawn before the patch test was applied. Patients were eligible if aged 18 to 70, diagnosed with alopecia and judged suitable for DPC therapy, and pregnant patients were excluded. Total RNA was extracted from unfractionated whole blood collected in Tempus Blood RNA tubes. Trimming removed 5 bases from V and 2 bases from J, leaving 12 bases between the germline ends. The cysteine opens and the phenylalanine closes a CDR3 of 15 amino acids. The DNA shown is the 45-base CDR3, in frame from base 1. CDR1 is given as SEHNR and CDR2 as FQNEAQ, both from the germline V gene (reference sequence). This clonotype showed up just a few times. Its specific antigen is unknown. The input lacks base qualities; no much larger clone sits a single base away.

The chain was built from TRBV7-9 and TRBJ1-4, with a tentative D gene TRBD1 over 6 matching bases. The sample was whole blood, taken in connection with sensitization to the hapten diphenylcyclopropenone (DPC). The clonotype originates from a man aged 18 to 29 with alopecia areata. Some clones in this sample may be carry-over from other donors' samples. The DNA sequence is TGTGCCAGCAGCGACAGGAGTATGACTAATGAAAAACTGTTTTTT. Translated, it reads CASSDRSMTNEKLFF.